This TCR beta chain was sequenced for a study of blood T cell repertoires in COVID-19. Turning to the study itself: Sample material is recorded as cDNA or gDNA derived from T cells, B-cell-depleted T cells, or PBMCs.

Participants, about 18 to 90 years old, spanned about 26 US areas. Participants' reported clinical history set cohort assignment. This CDR3 contains 13 residues. J gave up 2 bases and V 6 bases, and 3 bases lay outside the gene matches. Germline CDR1 MNHEY, CDR2 SVGAGI. Study processing details: The assay estimated nucleated cells by amplifying reference gene primers. The assay was immunoSEQ multiplex PCR, and TCRdb's table has in-frame clones only and misses some. That table supplies the V and J calls and clone size; D and trimming were determined from the DNA. The data hold approximately 150,000 clones, with 80% to 90% observed a single time.

The sequenced sample was PBMCs or T cells enriched from blood (not recorded which). This clonotype was obtained from a woman between 50 and 59 years old with acute COVID-19. This chain links TRBV6-5 with TRBJ2-5, with 7 bases aligning to TRBD2. CDR3 DNA sequence: TGTGCCAGCAGGAGGGAGGGGCAAGAGACCCAGTACTTC. Its translation is CASRREGQETQYF.